The rows below give T cell receptor beta chains drawn from one sample of a study of blood T cell repertoires in COVID-19. Produced via immunoSEQ multiplex PCR; TCRdb's table is partial and in-frame only. The profile shows about 150,000 clones, 85% to 90% of them singletons. Sequencing used peripheral blood. The receptor source for this set is a middle-aged man with active COVID-19. Each CDR3 is given with its conserved first and last residue. Each record gives: CDR3 DNA, CDR3 protein, clone size, D gene, J gene, V gene. A D gene is named only where the DNA matches it firmly. The listing skips clone size in some rows; elsewhere it reads once, few, many or a size class.

cdr3_nt: TGTGCCAGTAGCTCCTCGGAGGGTAGCACAGATACGCAGTATTTT
cdr3_aa: CASSSSEGSTDTQYF
clone_size: NA
d_call: NA
j_call: TRBJ2-3
v_call: TRBV19

cdr3_nt: TGCAGTGGCAGGGAGGATTACGAGCAGTACTTC
cdr3_aa: CSGREDYEQYF
clone_size: NA
d_call: NA
j_call: TRBJ2-7
v_call: TRBV20-1

cdr3_nt: TGTGCCACCTCCACAGGGGGCGCGGACTACGAGCAGTACTTC
cdr3_aa: CATSTGGADYEQYF
clone_size: NA
d_call: TRBD1
j_call: TRBJ2-7
v_call: TRBV7-9

cdr3_nt: TGTGCCACCTCCCGAGGGAGCTACGAGCAGTACTTC
cdr3_aa: CATSRGSYEQYF
clone_size: NA
d_call: NA
j_call: TRBJ2-7
v_call: TRBV10-3

cdr3_nt: TGTGCCAGCAGTGGGGACTGGAGGGGAAACTTTAATGAAAAACTGTTTTTT
cdr3_aa: CASSGDWRGNFNEKLFF
clone_size: once
d_call: NA
j_call: TRBJ1-4
v_call: TRBV25-1

cdr3_nt: TGTGCCACCGAGACAGGGGAGAACACTGAAGCTTTCTTT
cdr3_aa: CATETGENTEAFF
clone_size: once
d_call: TRBD1
j_call: TRBJ1-1
v_call: TRBV6-5

cdr3_nt: TGTGCCAGCAGTCGAAGGACACACAATAATTCACCCCTCCACTTT
cdr3_aa: CASSRRTHNNSPLHF
clone_size: few
d_call: NA
j_call: TRBJ1-6
v_call: TRBV6-5

cdr3_nt: TGCGCCAGCAGCTTGGCCGTACAGGCATCTGGAAACACCATATATTTT
cdr3_aa: CASSLAVQASGNTIYF
clone_size: NA
d_call: NA
j_call: TRBJ1-3
v_call: TRBV5-1

cdr3_nt: TGTGCCAGCAGTTACGACAGACTAGATTCCTACAATGAGCAGTTCTTC
cdr3_aa: CASSYDRLDSYNEQFF
clone_size: NA
d_call: NA
j_call: TRBJ2-1
v_call: TRBV6-5

cdr3_nt: TGTGCCAGCAGTGTCCAGGGGCAGGGCCGGGAGCAGTACTTC
cdr3_aa: CASSVQGQGREQYF
clone_size: NA
d_call: NA
j_call: TRBJ2-7
v_call: TRBV2

cdr3_nt: TGTGCCAGCGAAAGCCTCACAGATACGCAGTATTTT
cdr3_aa: CASESLTDTQYF
clone_size: NA
d_call: NA
j_call: TRBJ2-3
v_call: TRBV9

cdr3_nt: TGTGCCAGCCTACGTACGACAGGGTACTCTGGGGCCAACGTCCTGACTTTC
cdr3_aa: CASLRTTGYSGANVLTF
clone_size: NA
d_call: TRBD1
j_call: TRBJ2-6
v_call: TRBV5-4

cdr3_nt: TGTGCCAGCAGCTTAGAAAAACACACAGATACGCAGTATTTT
cdr3_aa: CASSLEKHTDTQYF
clone_size: NA
d_call: NA
j_call: TRBJ2-3
v_call: TRBV7-9

cdr3_nt: TGTGCCAGCACCTTCTATGGGAGGACCGGGGAGCTGTTTTTT
cdr3_aa: CASTFYGRTGELFF
clone_size: NA
d_call: NA
j_call: TRBJ2-2
v_call: TRBV6-5

cdr3_nt: TGTGCCAGCAGCGTAGTTAGGACTCACTTGAACAATGAGCAGTTCTTC
cdr3_aa: CASSVVRTHLNNEQFF
clone_size: few
d_call: NA
j_call: TRBJ2-1
v_call: TRBV9

cdr3_nt: TGCGCCAGCAGCCCGGGAGCGGGCCCCTATGGCTACACCTTC
cdr3_aa: CASSPGAGPYGYTF
clone_size: NA
d_call: NA
j_call: TRBJ1-2
v_call: TRBV5-1

cdr3_nt: TGTGCCAGCAGTTACCTAAGACAGACCAACACCGGGGAGCTGTTTTTT
cdr3_aa: CASSYLRQTNTGELFF
clone_size: NA
d_call: NA
j_call: TRBJ2-2
v_call: TRBV6-6

cdr3_nt: TGTGCCACCAGCAGACCAGCGGGGAGGGGCTACGAGCAGTACTTC
cdr3_aa: CATSRPAGRGYEQYF
clone_size: NA
d_call: TRBD2
j_call: TRBJ2-7
v_call: TRBV15

cdr3_nt: TGTGCCAGCAGCTCGGGACTTCTAGGAGGCGGGGAGCTGTTTTTT
cdr3_aa: CASSSGLLGGGELFF
clone_size: NA
d_call: NA
j_call: TRBJ2-2
v_call: TRBV7-9

cdr3_nt: TGTGCCAGCACTGGACAGGGGCGCGACTATGGCTACACCTTC
cdr3_aa: CASTGQGRDYGYTF
clone_size: NA
d_call: TRBD1
j_call: TRBJ1-2
v_call: TRBV2

cdr3_nt: TGTGCCAGCAGCCAACGGTCCGGCGAGCAGTACTTC
cdr3_aa: CASSQRSGEQYF
clone_size: NA
d_call: NA
j_call: TRBJ2-7
v_call: TRBV11-3

cdr3_nt: TGTGCCAGCAGCGCCCCGACAGCCTCTGGAAACACCATATATTTT
cdr3_aa: CASSAPTASGNTIYF
clone_size: NA
d_call: NA
j_call: TRBJ1-3
v_call: TRBV9

cdr3_nt: TGTGCCAGCAGCTTAGCAGCGACTAGGGGTGGTGAGCAGTTCTTC
cdr3_aa: CASSLAATRGGEQFF
clone_size: few
d_call: NA
j_call: TRBJ2-1
v_call: TRBV7-9

cdr3_nt: TGTGCCAGTAGTAGGGGGACAGGACGCGGGGCCGACGAGCAGTACTTC
cdr3_aa: CASSRGTGRGADEQYF
clone_size: NA
d_call: TRBD1
j_call: TRBJ2-7
v_call: TRBV19

cdr3_nt: TGTGCCAGCAGTGTAAGACAGCTGGGTTGGGAGACCCAGTACTTC
cdr3_aa: CASSVRQLGWETQYF
clone_size: NA
d_call: NA
j_call: TRBJ2-5
v_call: TRBV28

cdr3_nt: TGTGCCAGCAGCACCCATGGCGGTCCGCACCCTGAAGCTTTCTTT
cdr3_aa: CASSTHGGPHPEAFF
clone_size: once
d_call: NA
j_call: TRBJ1-1
v_call: TRBV7-9

cdr3_nt: TGTGCCAGCAGCCACGGACAGGGTCAAGAGACCCAGTACTTC
cdr3_aa: CASSHGQGQETQYF
clone_size: NA
d_call: TRBD1
j_call: TRBJ2-5
v_call: TRBV5-6

cdr3_nt: TGTGCCAGTAGTATAGCCTCGCCGAGTGAAGCTTTCTTT
cdr3_aa: CASSIASPSEAFF
clone_size: NA
d_call: NA
j_call: TRBJ1-1
v_call: TRBV19

cdr3_nt: TGTGCCAGCAGCCCACCCCCCGGGACTAGCTACGAGCAGTACTTC
cdr3_aa: CASSPPPGTSYEQYF
clone_size: NA
d_call: TRBD2
j_call: TRBJ2-7
v_call: TRBV5-5

cdr3_nt: TGTGCCAGCAGCCGGGGCGGGGATGAAAAACTGTTTTTT
cdr3_aa: CASSRGGDEKLFF
clone_size: NA
d_call: NA
j_call: TRBJ1-4
v_call: TRBV4-2

cdr3_nt: TGTGCCAGCAGCTCCGGGGAACTAGCGGGGTTGTACACCGGGGAGCTGTTTTTT
cdr3_aa: CASSSGELAGLYTGELFF
clone_size: NA
d_call: TRBD2
j_call: TRBJ2-2
v_call: TRBV11-2

cdr3_nt: TGCGCCAGCAGCTTTAGACAGGGCCATGAAGCTTTCTTT
cdr3_aa: CASSFRQGHEAFF
clone_size: NA
d_call: TRBD1
j_call: TRBJ1-1
v_call: TRBV5-1

cdr3_nt: TGTGCCAGCAGCTTACGCGGGGGGCGGGGGGCCCAGTACTTC
cdr3_aa: CASSLRGGRGAQYF
clone_size: NA
d_call: TRBD2
j_call: TRBJ2-5
v_call: TRBV7-2

cdr3_nt: TGTGCCAGCACGGGACAGAGGGGCACTGAAGCTTTCTTT
cdr3_aa: CASTGQRGTEAFF
clone_size: NA
d_call: TRBD1
j_call: TRBJ1-1
v_call: TRBV2

cdr3_nt: TGTGCCAGCAGCCAAGCCCCGGCTAGCGGGGGTGATACGCAGTATTTT
cdr3_aa: CASSQAPASGGDTQYF
clone_size: NA
d_call: TRBD2
j_call: TRBJ2-3
v_call: TRBV4-2

cdr3_nt: TGTGCCAGCTGGCTTAGCGGTCCGGAGACCCAGTACTTC
cdr3_aa: CASWLSGPETQYF
clone_size: NA
d_call: NA
j_call: TRBJ2-5
v_call: TRBV6-5

cdr3_nt: TGTGCCACCCCGTGGGGGGAGAAGGGTTCACCCCTCCACTTT
cdr3_aa: CATPWGEKGSPLHF
clone_size: NA
d_call: NA
j_call: TRBJ1-6
v_call: TRBV24-1

cdr3_nt: TGTGCCAGCAGCCTGGGACAGGTCATGGTCGGCACTGAAGCTTTCTTT
cdr3_aa: CASSLGQVMVGTEAFF
clone_size: NA
d_call: TRBD1
j_call: TRBJ1-1
v_call: TRBV11-2